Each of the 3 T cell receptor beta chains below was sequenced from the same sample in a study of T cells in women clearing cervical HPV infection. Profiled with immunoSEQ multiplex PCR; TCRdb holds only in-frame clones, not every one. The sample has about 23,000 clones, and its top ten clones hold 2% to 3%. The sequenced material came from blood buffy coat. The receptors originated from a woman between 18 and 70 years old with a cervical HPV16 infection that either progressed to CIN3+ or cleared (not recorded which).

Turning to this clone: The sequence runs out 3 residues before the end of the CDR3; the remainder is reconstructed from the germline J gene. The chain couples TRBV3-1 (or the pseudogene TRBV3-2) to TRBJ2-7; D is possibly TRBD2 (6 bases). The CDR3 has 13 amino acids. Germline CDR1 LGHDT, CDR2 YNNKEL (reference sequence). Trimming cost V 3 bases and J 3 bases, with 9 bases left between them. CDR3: CASSQGLGYEQYF. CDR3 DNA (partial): TGTGCCAGCAGCCAGGGACTTGGCTACGAG.

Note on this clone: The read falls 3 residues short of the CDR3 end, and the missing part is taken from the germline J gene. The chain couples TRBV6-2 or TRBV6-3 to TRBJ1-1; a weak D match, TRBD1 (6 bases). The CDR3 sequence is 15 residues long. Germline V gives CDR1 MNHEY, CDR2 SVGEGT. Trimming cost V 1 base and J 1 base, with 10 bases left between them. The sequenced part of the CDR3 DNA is TGTGCCAGCAGTTACTGGACAGCCTCGAACACTGAA. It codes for CASSYWTASNTE. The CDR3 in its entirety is CASSYWTASNTEAFF.

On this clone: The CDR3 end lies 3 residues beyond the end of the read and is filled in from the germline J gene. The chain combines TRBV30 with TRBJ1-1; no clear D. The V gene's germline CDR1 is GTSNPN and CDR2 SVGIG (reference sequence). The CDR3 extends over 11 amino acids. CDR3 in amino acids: CAWRVASGAFF. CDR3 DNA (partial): TGTGCCTGGAGAGTTGCCTCGGGA.